The rows below give T cell receptor beta chains drawn from one sample of a study of shared clonotypes between healthy human individuals. The repertoire was sequenced with immunoSEQ multiplex PCR; TCRdb's copy has only in-frame clones and lacks some. The sample gives about 520,000 clones, about 78% of which show up once; around 12% is in the top ten. Sequencing was carried out using PBMCs. The receptors come from a woman aged 40-49 years in good health. Some clones in this sample may be carry-over from other donors' samples. The CDR3 runs from the conserved cysteine through the conserved F or W.

j_call v_call cdr3_aa
TRBJ1-2 TRBV28 CASSFQTGGDDGYTF
TRBJ2-5 TRBV28 CASSSQEPLQETQYF
TRBJ1-1 TRBV5-1 CASSLGARAEAFF
TRBJ2-2 TRBV5-1 CASSLQGTLNTGELFF
TRBJ1-1 TRBV5-4 CASSSRTGGGEAFF
TRBJ2-7 TRBV7-3 CASSLTRTSSYEQYF
TRBJ2-5 TRBV5-1 CASSFLSGQETQYF
TRBJ1-1 TRBV28 CASSSIIFGFEAFF
TRBJ2-3 TRBV5-4 CASSLLALAGGGVDTQYF
TRBJ2-1 TRBV19 CASSALGPEQFF
TRBJ1-5 TRBV4-2 CASSQDSGQPQHF
TRBJ2-5 TRBV18 CASSPPSWRPKETQYF
TRBJ2-3 TRBV9 CASSVGVWSTDTQYF
TRBJ1-2 TRBV28 CASGGWTRASGYTF
TRBJ2-5 TRBV6-5 CASRGSWRETQYF
TRBJ1-1 TRBV12-5 CASGLVLFPPQITEWVSKNTEAFF
TRBJ2-5 TRBV30 CAWSLQETRYF
TRBJ2-1 TRBV2 CASATSGIEQFF
NA TRBV6-5 CASSYPNSYEQYF
TRBJ1-4 TRBV5-1 CASSLGTGAHEKLFF
TRBJ1-5 TRBV19 CAGNSGTGSNQPQHF
TRBJ1-1 TRBV5-1 CASSLLDPGDTEAFF
TRBJ2-1 TRBV7-6 CASSSRAEELNEQFF
TRBJ1-4 TRBV15 CATSAARVFSNEKLFF
TRBJ2-1 TRBV14 CASSQNPFDNEQFF
TRBJ2-2 TRBV7-2 CASSSPGQGARGELFF
TRBJ1-6 TRBV4-3 CASSQDSYNSPLHF
TRBJ1-1 TRBV18 CASSPPGVEAFF
TRBJ2-7 TRBV9 CASSVGGRGGFDEQYF
TRBJ1-2 TRBV7-8 CASSLWAKGYGYTF
TRBJ2-5 TRBV7-3 CASSLRPSDQETQYF
TRBJ1-1 TRBV28 CASSPVDRGATEAFF
TRBJ1-2 TRBV7-2 CASRLVGEVTYGYTF
TRBJ2-2 TRBV7-2 CASSSQLAGVLSGELFF
TRBJ1-5 TRBV18 CASSPQQNQPQHF
TRBJ1-3 TRBV9 CASSVGGTDPSGNTIYF
TRBJ1-1 TRBV2 CASRGDGNTEAFF
TRBJ2-7 TRBV14 CASSPKGVKQYF
TRBJ1-3 TRBV7-9 CASSSGAGTSGNTIYF
TRBJ2-7 TRBV18 CASSPEAGEQYF
TRBJ2-1 TRBV5-4 CASSPTGDSYNEQFF
TRBJ2-2 TRBV11-2 CASSQGIGSTGELFF
TRBJ1-2 TRBV25-1 CASNGFNYGYTF